A selection of T cell receptor beta chains follows, all from one sample in a study of CD8 T cells in ankylosing spondylitis. MiXCR, applied by TCRdb to the 5' RACE reads, yields one record per CDR3 protein. This table holds roughly 350,000 distinct CDR3 sequences, approximately 8.2% found once. Sequenced material: blood, either unsorted or a sorted T cell fraction (not recorded which). Receptors originate from a male donor with ankylosing spondylitis. Both conserved end residues are part of each CDR3. Each record gives: J gene, CDR3 length, clone size, V gene, D gene, CDR3 DNA, CDR3 protein. A D gene is named only where the DNA matches it firmly. Clone sizes are given selectively: once, few, many, or a class where the clone is expanded.

TRBJ2-3	15	few	TRBV5-1	NA	TGCGCCAGCAGCCCCCTCAGGACACCCACAGATACGCAGTATTTT	CASSPLRTPTDTQYF
TRBJ2-3	12	many	TRBV29-1	NA	TGCAGCGTTGATAAACAGATGGATACGCAGTATTTT	CSVDKQMDTQYF
TRBJ2-1	20	few	TRBV9	TRBD2	TGTGCCAGCAGCGTAGGGGGCTGGATTTCAGGACTAGCGGGTTACAATGAGCAGTTCTTC	CASSVGGWISGLAGYNEQFF
TRBJ2-5	18	few	TRBV4-3	NA	TGCGCCAGCAGCCAAGCGGAGTCCTTAACTGGAATAAAGAGAACCCAGTACTTC	CASSQAESLTGIKRTQYF
TRBJ1-1	13	NA	TRBV5-1	NA	TGCGCCAGCAGCTTGGACGAGAGGGACGGAGCTTTCTTT	CASSLDERDGAFF
TRBJ1-1	14	many	TRBV12-3/TRBV12-4	NA	TGTGCCAGCAGTGACCGACGGCGTCACACTGAAGCTTTCTTT	CASSDRRRHTEAFF
TRBJ1-2	12	NA	TRBV29-1	NA	TGCAGCGTTGAAGGGCAGACCTATGGCTACACCTTC	CSVEGQTYGYTF
TRBJ1-5	12	few	TRBV5-4	NA	TGTGCCAGCAGCTTGGATGCTCAGCCCCAGCATTTT	CASSLDAQPQHF
TRBJ2-7	16	few	TRBV5-6	TRBD2	TGTGCCAGCAGCCGGAGACTAGCGGGAGACTCCCACGAGCAGTACTTC	CASSRRLAGDSHEQYF
TRBJ2-3	16	NA	TRBV3-1	NA	TGTGCCAGCAGCCAAGATAGCGAACTAGTGACAGATACGCAGTATTTT	CASSQDSELVTDTQYF
TRBJ1-3	14	many	TRBV14	NA	TGTGCCAGTTCAGAGGAGCTCTCTGGAAACACCATATATTTT	CASSEELSGNTIYF
TRBJ2-7	13	NA	TRBV9	NA	TGTGCCAGCAGCGTAGAGGGAGCCTACGAGCAGTACTTC	CASSVEGAYEQYF
TRBJ1-2	14	NA	TRBV6-5	NA	TGTGCCAGCAGTTCTCAATCAGGGGTATTAGGCTACACCTTC	CASSSQSGVLGYTF
TRBJ2-1	12	NA	TRBV2	NA	TGTGCCAGCAGCAAGCGTAACAATGAGCAGTTCTTC	CASSKRNNEQFF
TRBJ2-5	15	NA	TRBV14	TRBD2	TGTGCCAGCAGCCAAGATAGCGGGCATCAAGAGACCCAGTACTTC	CASSQDSGHQETQYF
TRBJ1-2	13	NA	TRBV11-2	NA	TGTGCCAGCAGCTTAAACAACTTCTATGGCTACACCTTC	CASSLNNFYGYTF
TRBJ2-2	15	NA	TRBV5-1	NA	TGCGCCAGCAGCTTGAGGCCAGAGAACACCGGGGAGCTGTTTTTT	CASSLRPENTGELFF
TRBJ2-3	14	NA	TRBV6-1	TRBD1	TGTGCCAGCAGGGGGACAGGGGGCACAGATACGCAGTATTTT	CASRGTGGTDTQYF
TRBJ2-3	15	NA	TRBV29-1	TRBD2	TGCAGCGTTGAACCGACTAGCGCAAACACAGATACGCAGTATTTT	CSVEPTSANTDTQYF
TRBJ1-1	15	NA	TRBV6-2/TRBV6-3	TRBD1	TGTGCCAGCAGGGACAGGGGGAACACGAACACTGAAGCTTTCTTT	CASRDRGNTNTEAFF
TRBJ1-2	15	many	TRBV12-3/TRBV12-4	TRBD1	TGTGCCAGCAGCGAAGGGACAGGGGGCGTCTATGGCTACACCTTC	CASSEGTGGVYGYTF
TRBJ2-3	16	NA	TRBV20-1	NA	TGCAGTGCTAGGGGCCCGGGGCGGTCTAGCACAGATACGCAGTATTTT	CSARGPGRSSTDTQYF
TRBJ2-1	16	few	TRBV13	TRBD1	TGTGCCAGCAGCGAGGACAGGGGCCGACTCTACAATGAGCAGTTCTTC	CASSEDRGRLYNEQFF
TRBJ2-5	15	many	TRBV27	NA	TGTGCCAGCAGTTTATGGGGCCAGGGCCAAGAGACCCAGTACTTC	CASSLWGQGQETQYF
TRBJ2-7	16	NA	TRBV5-1	NA	TGCGCCAGCAGCTTAACTGACAGGACTTATGCCTACGAGCAGTACTTC	CASSLTDRTYAYEQYF
TRBJ2-7	15	many	TRBV27	NA	TGTGCCAGCAGTTCTAGGGGCCCGGTGTCCTACGAGCAGTACTTC	CASSSRGPVSYEQYF
TRBJ2-7	16	few	TRBV7-2	TRBD2	TGTGCCAGCAGCGTAGGGACTAGCGGGCTGACGGGCGAGCAGTACTTC	CASSVGTSGLTGEQYF
TRBJ2-3	16	many	TRBV13	NA	TGTGCCAGCAGCTTAGCGAGAGAGCAAGGCACAGATACGCAGTATTTT	CASSLAREQGTDTQYF
TRBJ2-1	13	few	TRBV7-3	TRBD1	TGTGCCAGCAGCAAGGACAGGGGGCTTGAGCAGTTCTTC	CASSKDRGLEQFF
TRBJ2-5	15	NA	TRBV15	NA	TGTGCCACCAGCAGATCCCGGGACACCTTCGAGACCCAGTACTTC	CATSRSRDTFETQYF
TRBJ2-5	16	few	TRBV28	TRBD2	TGTGCCAGCACCCACCGGCTAGCGGGTCTCCAAGAGACCCAGTACTTC	CASTHRLAGLQETQYF
TRBJ2-2	17	NA	TRBV4-3	TRBD2	TGCGCCAGCAGCCAGGGTAGCGGGAGTTTGAACACCGGGGAGCTGTTTTTT	CASSQGSGSLNTGELFF
TRBJ2-2	12	few	TRBV7-9	NA	TGTGCCAGCAGCCCATCTTGGCGGGAGCTGTTTTTT	CASSPSWRELFF
TRBJ2-7	14	many	TRBV20-1	NA	TGCAGTGCTAGAGGGGGGGATTACTCCTACGAGCAGTACTTC	CSARGGDYSYEQYF
TRBJ2-7	16	many	TRBV7-8	NA	TGTGCCAGCAGCCTCCTCAATGGACTTAGCTCCTACGAGCAGTACTTC	CASSLLNGLSSYEQYF
TRBJ2-1	14	few	TRBV6-1	TRBD1	TGTGCCAGCAGTCCCGACAGGGTGGGCAATGAGCAGTTCTTC	CASSPDRVGNEQFF
TRBJ2-2	17	many	TRBV12-3/TRBV12-4	NA	TGTGCCAGCAGTTTGATCGTAGGGGGTGGAAACACCGGGGAGCTGTTTTTT	CASSLIVGGGNTGELFF
TRBJ2-7	14	few	TRBV7-9	NA	TGTGCCAGCAGCTTATTAGACAGAATCTACGAGCAGTACTTC	CASSLLDRIYEQYF
TRBJ2-1	15	many	TRBV7-9	TRBD2	TGTGCCAGCAGCGTTACTAGCGGGTCCTACAATGAGCAGTTCTTC	CASSVTSGSYNEQFF
TRBJ2-1	17	few	TRBV7-3	TRBD1	TGTGCCAGCAGCCGAGGGAGGGGGACAGGGGCGGACAATGAGCAGTTCTTC	CASSRGRGTGADNEQFF
TRBJ2-7	14	NA	TRBV24-1	NA	TGTGCCACCAGTGATTGGGGCTCGGCCCACGAGCAGTACTTC	CATSDWGSAHEQYF
TRBJ2-1	14	NA	TRBV7-2	NA	TGTGCCAGCAGGATCCCCCTGACTTACGGTGAGCAGTTCTTC	CASRIPLTYGEQFF
TRBJ1-4	15	NA	TRBV7-2	TRBD1	TGTGCCAGCAGCGCGGACAGGGTTCGACAGGAAAAACTGTTTTTT	CASSADRVRQEKLFF
TRBJ2-1	16	many	TRBV12-5	NA	TGTGCTAGTGGTTTGGAAGGGGGAGGCCCTTACAATGAGCAGTTCTTC	CASGLEGGGPYNEQFF
TRBJ2-7	13	NA	TRBV6-6	NA	TGTGCCAGCAGCGTTCGGGGTTGGGACGAGCAGTACTTC	CASSVRGWDEQYF
TRBJ2-1	14	many	TRBV6-1	TRBD1	TGTGCCAGCAGCCGGGACAGGGCCTACAATGAGCAGTTCTTC	CASSRDRAYNEQFF
TRBJ1-1	17	many	TRBV14	NA	TGTGCCAGCAGCCAAGACCCCGCGGGTGGTGTTTACACTGAAGCTTTCTTT	CASSQDPAGGVYTEAFF
TRBJ2-5	13	NA	TRBV3-1	NA	TGTGCCAGCAGCCAAGCAGGGGCCGAGACCCAGTACTTC	CASSQAGAETQYF